Detailed here is one T cell receptor (beta chain). CDR1 is SGHNT, CDR2 YENEEA, per germline. The V end lost 0 bases, the J end lost 4 bases, and 8 bases lay between the germline ends. The CDR3 extends over 14 amino acids. Measured with immunoSEQ multiplex PCR; TCRdb has only the in-frame clones, and not every one. The sample lists approximately 140,000 clones, just over 85% occurring once. The entry originates in a study of blood T cell repertoires in COVID-19. Study information: Specimens from acute and convalescent COVID-19 originated in the United States, Italy and Spain.

The receptor was isolated from a woman aged 60 to 75 with acute or convalescent COVID-19. The V call is TRBV11-3, the J call TRBJ2-3; the D is unclear. Sample: peripheral blood. The CDR3 region has the DNA TGTGCCAGCAGCTTAGATGCCCGGGCAGATACGCAGTATTTT. This codes for CASSLDARADTQYF.